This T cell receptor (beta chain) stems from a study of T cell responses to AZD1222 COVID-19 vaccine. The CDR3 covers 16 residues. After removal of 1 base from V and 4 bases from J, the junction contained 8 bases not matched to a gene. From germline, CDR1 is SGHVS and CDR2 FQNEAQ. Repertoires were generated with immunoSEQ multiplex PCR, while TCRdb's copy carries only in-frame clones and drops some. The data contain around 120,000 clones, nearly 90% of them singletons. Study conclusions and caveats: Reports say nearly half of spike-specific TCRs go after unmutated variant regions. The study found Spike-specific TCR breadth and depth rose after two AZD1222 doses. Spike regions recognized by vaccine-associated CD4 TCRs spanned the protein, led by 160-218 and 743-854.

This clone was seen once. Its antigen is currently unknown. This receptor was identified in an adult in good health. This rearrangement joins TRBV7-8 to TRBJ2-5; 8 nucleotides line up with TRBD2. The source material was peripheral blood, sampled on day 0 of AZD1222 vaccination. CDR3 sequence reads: CASSLGERGIRETQYF. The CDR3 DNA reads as TGTGCCAGCAGCTTAGGGGAGCGGGGGATCCGAGAGACCCAGTACTTC.